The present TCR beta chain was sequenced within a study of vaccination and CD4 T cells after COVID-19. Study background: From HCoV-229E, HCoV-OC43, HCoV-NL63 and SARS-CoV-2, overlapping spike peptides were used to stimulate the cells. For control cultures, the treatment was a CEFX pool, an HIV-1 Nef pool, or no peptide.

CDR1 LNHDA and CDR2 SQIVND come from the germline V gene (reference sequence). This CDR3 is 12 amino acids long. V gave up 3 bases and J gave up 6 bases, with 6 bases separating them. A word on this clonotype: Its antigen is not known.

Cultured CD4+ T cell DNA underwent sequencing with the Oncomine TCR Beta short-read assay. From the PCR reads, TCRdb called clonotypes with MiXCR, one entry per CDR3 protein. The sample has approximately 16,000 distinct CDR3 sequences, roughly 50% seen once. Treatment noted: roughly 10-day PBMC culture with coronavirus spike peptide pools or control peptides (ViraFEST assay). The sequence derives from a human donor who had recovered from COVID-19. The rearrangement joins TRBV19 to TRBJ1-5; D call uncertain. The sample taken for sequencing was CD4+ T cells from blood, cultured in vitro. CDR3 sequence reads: CASSIWGQPQHF. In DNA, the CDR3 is TGTGCCAGTAGTATTTGGGGTCAGCCCCAGCATTTT.